The present T cell receptor beta chain was sequenced within a study of T cell repertoires in cytomegalovirus infection. TCRdb re-called the reads with MiXCR, one entry per CDR3 protein. The table records 900,000 to 950,000 distinct CDR3 sequences, 31% of them present only once. This clonotype was recorded many times. Its antigen is not known. The source material was cultured CD8+ T cells from PBMCs, sampled from culture after CMV antigen stimulation. This receptor was obtained from a human donor in good health (CMV status not recorded). Some clones in this sample may be carry-over from other donors' samples.

This CDR3 reads CASSFRTGSDEKLFF. In DNA form, the CDR3 reads TGTGCCAGCAGCTTTCGGACAGGGTCCGATGAAAAACTGTTTTTT. This chain links TRBV7-8 with TRBJ1-4; 8 nucleotides line up with TRBD1. Germline CDR1 and CDR2: SGHVS and FQNEAQ. CDR3 size: 15 residues. Trimming removed 3 bases from V and 6 bases from J; junction bases left unmatched: 6.